This entry concerns a single TCR beta chain. These data belong to a study of blood T cell repertoires in COVID-19. This CDR3 has 13 amino acids. Germline V lookup: CDR1 KGHDR, CDR2 SFDVKD. V dropped 5 bases and J dropped 1; count of bases not matched to a gene: 0. Self-reported history from a screening survey and questionnaire set each donor's cohort. Assay used: immunoSEQ multiplex PCR; TCRdb lists only in-frame clones, some missing. The repertoire holds hundreds of thousands of clones, with 88% as singletons. The chain recombines TRBV24-1 with TRBJ1-1; 7 positions match TRBD1. Sequenced material: PBMCs or T cells enriched from blood (not recorded which). The clonotype comes from a woman in her thirties or forties with acute COVID-19. The CDR3 bases are TGTGCCACCAGTGGGGACAGGAACACTGAAGCTTTCTTT. It is translated as CATSGDRNTEAFF.